The 18 T cell receptor beta chains listed next were all sequenced from one sample in a study of preoperative IRX-2 immunotherapy in early breast cancer. Sequencing used immunoSEQ multiplex PCR; TCRdb keeps in-frame clones, though not all of them. This sample has 75,000 to 100,000 clones; 80% to 90% occur once, and the top ten carry roughly 2%. Documented treatment: preoperative locoregional IRX-2 cytokine immunotherapy. This material consisted of tumor tissue, taken after IRX-2 immunotherapy. The source of these receptors is a human donor with breast cancer.

This chain uses TRBV7-7 with TRBJ2-7; TRBD1 agrees at 8 bases. Losses at the gene ends were 5 bases for V and 1 base for J; bases not matched to a gene: 10. The CDR3 contains 16 residues. The germline V gene has CDR1 SSHAT and CDR2 FNYEAQ (reference sequence). For the CDR3, the DNA is TGTGCCAGCAGCCTAGGACAGGGTTCGACATCCTACGAGCAGTACTTC. It codes for CASSLGQGSTSYEQYF.

The rearrangement uses TRBV6-8 and TRBJ2-7, with D hard to call. The CDR3 has 13 amino acids. The V and J ends lost 6 bases and 5 bases respectively, with 14 bases between them. The V gene's germline CDR1 is MNHGY and CDR2 SAAAGT. For the CDR3, the DNA is TGTGCCAGCAGCAAGATCTCCTCGAACGAGCAGTACTTC. It yields the protein CASSKISSNEQYF.

The rearrangement links TRBV11-3 to TRBJ2-2; no clear D. CDR1 and CDR2 from the germline V gene are SGHNT and YENEEA. The V end lost 5 bases, the J end lost 0 bases, and 7 bases lay between the germline ends. The CDR3 sequence is 14 residues long. The CDR3 reads CASSPAANTGELFF. In DNA form, the CDR3 reads TGTGCCAGCAGCCCAGCCGCGAACACCGGGGAGCTGTTTTTT.

This clone has just a few counts. The chain has TRBV19 and TRBJ1-3, with 7 bases fitting TRBD1. After removal of 4 bases from V and 0 bases from J, the junction contained 6 bases not matched to a gene. The CDR3 loop spans 16 amino acids. CDR1 is LNHDA, CDR2 SQIVND, per germline (reference sequence). The CDR3 reads CASSTLGQISGNTIYF. CDR3 nucleotide sequence: TGTGCCAGTAGTACTTTGGGACAGATCTCTGGAAACACCATATATTTT.

This clone was seen once. The genes are TRBV28 and TRBJ1-5, with 7 bases aligning to TRBD1. This CDR3 region has 14 residues. Germline values: CDR1 MDHEN, CDR2 SYDVKM. V lost 2 bases to trimming and J lost 5 bases; unmatched junction nucleotides: 3. The CDR3 nucleotides read TGTGCCAGCAGTTTAATAGGGGGCGATCAGCCCCAGCATTTT. It specifies CASSLIGGDQPQHF. The full variable domain, in which reference TRBV28 and TRBJ1-5 provide the parts outside the CDR3, is DVKVTQSSRYLVKRTGEKVFLECVQDMDHENMFWYRQDPGLGLRLIYFSYDVKMKEKGDIPEGYSVSREKKERFSLILESASTNQTSMYLCASSLIGGDQPQHFGDGTRLSIL.

V gene TRBV30 combines with J gene TRBJ2-6, with D perhaps TRBD1 (5 bases). This CDR3 has 14 amino acids. With 3 bases removed from V and 4 bases from J, the gap between germline ends came to 10 bases. Germline V gene data show CDR1 as GTSNPN and CDR2 as SVGIG (reference sequence). The CDR3 loop reads CAWRSGKGANVLTF. The DNA for the CDR3 is TGTGCCTGGAGATCAGGGAAGGGGGCCAACGTCCTGACTTTC. Variable domain in full (rest from reference TRBV30 and TRBJ2-6): SQTIHQWPATLVQPVGSPLSLECTVEGTSNPNLYWYRQAAGRGLQLLFYSVGIGQISSEVPQNLSASRPQDRQFILSSKKLLLSDSGFYLCAWRSGKGANVLTFGAGSRLTVL.

Comments on this clone: One junction end disagrees with the germline gene, perhaps due to a read error. The chain combines TRBV19 with TRBJ2-3; 14 bases line up with TRBD2. The CDR3 has 13 amino acids. CDR1 LNHDA and CDR2 SQIVND come from the germline V gene (reference sequence). CDR3 coding DNA: TGTGCCAGTACCCGGACTAGCGGGGGGCCTAATTTCTTT. It is translated as CASTRTSGGPNFF.

This clone was counted only a few times. The chain has TRBV19 and TRBJ1-1; D possibly corresponds to TRBD1 (5 bases). CDR1 and CDR2 (germline): LNHDA, SQIVND (reference sequence). The CDR3 has 15 residues. Trimming left V 8 bases short and J 0 bases short, with 16 bases between. CDR3 nucleotides: TGTGCCAGTTTAAAGAACGCCAGGGTGAACACTGAAGCTTTCTTT. Translated: CASLKNARVNTEAFF.

This clone was seen just once. The rearrangement links TRBV29-1 to TRBJ1-1; 7 bases are a match to TRBD1. CDR1 and CDR2 from the germline V gene are SQVTM and ANQGSEA. This CDR3 is 15 amino acids long. Trimming cost V 0 bases and J 5 bases; bases outside gene matches: 9. The CDR3 loop reads CSVEDTRQGRTEAFF. DNA for the CDR3: TGCAGCGTTGAAGATACAAGACAGGGTCGGACTGAAGCTTTCTTT.

The chain has TRBV2 and TRBJ1-5; tentatively, D is TRBD1 (5 bases). Germline V CDR1 and CDR2: SNHLY, FYNNEI. Trimming removed 1 base at V and 7 bases at J, with 8 bases between. This CDR3 has 13 residues. The CDR3 bases are TGTGCCAGCAGTGAAGGACAGAGGCAGCCCCAGCATTTT. This codes for CASSEGQRQPQHF.

The V gene is TRBV5-1, the J gene TRBJ1-1; D is perhaps TRBD1 (6 bases). The CDR3 runs 14 residues. Germline V gene data show CDR1 as SGHRS and CDR2 as YFSETQ. Trimming cost V 3 bases and J 0 bases, with 9 bases left between them. The CDR3 DNA reads TGCGCCAGCAGCTGGGGGGGCCTGAACACTGAAGCTTTCTTT. It is translated as CASSWGGLNTEAFF.

V gene TRBV19 combines with J gene TRBJ2-5, with TRBD2 matching 8 bases. With 3 bases clipped from V and 6 bases from J, the junction kept 9 bases outside the gene matches. The CDR3 loop spans 15 amino acids. CDR1 LNHDA and CDR2 SQIVND come from the germline V gene (reference sequence). This CDR3 reads CASSMGLGPQKTQYF. In nucleotides, the CDR3 is TGTGCCAGTAGTATGGGACTAGGCCCCCAGAAGACCCAGTACTTC.

This clone was found once. The rearrangement links TRBV28 to TRBJ2-7, with D possibly called TRBD1 or TRBD2 (6 bases each). The V end was cut by 5 bases, the J end by 0 bases, with 17 bases between. The length of the CDR3 is 16 residues. Germline CDR1 reads MDHEN; CDR2 reads SYDVKM. In DNA, the CDR3 is TGTGCCAGCAGTCCCGTGGAAGGGGGGTTCTCCTACGAGCAGTACTTC. It specifies CASSPVEGGFSYEQYF.

The J gene is TRBJ2-5, the V gene TRBV7-1; D gene ambiguous. TRBV7-1 is assigned to the ORF class and has an uncertain function. Trimming removed 4 bases at V and 4 bases at J, with 13 bases between. This CDR3 region has 14 residues. CDR3 loop: CASSLGQASETQYF. The CDR3 DNA reads as TGTGCCAGCAGCTTAGGGCAGGCTTCAGAGACCCAGTACTTC.

This clone was counted only a few times. The chain couples TRBV11-3 to TRBJ2-7; perhaps TRBD1 as D (6 bases). The CDR3 covers 15 residues. Germline CDR1 and CDR2: SGHNT and YENEEA. Trimming left V 5 bases short and J 0 bases short, with 14 bases between. The CDR3 DNA follows: TGTGCCAGCAGCCCGCGACAGGAGAGCTCCTACGAGCAGTACTTC. This codes for CASSPRQESSYEQYF.

The V and J genes are TRBV5-1 and TRBJ1-1; 9 bases line up with TRBD1. After removal of 4 bases from V and 11 bases from J, the junction contained 12 bases not matched to a gene. Germline-derived CDR1 and CDR2 are SGHRS and YFSETQ. The CDR3 has 14 amino acids. CDR3 coding DNA: TGCGCCAGCAGCCCGGAGGGGACAGGGAGTGGGGCTTTCTTT. Its protein is CASSPEGTGSGAFF.

The V call is TRBV6-8, the J call TRBJ2-7; TRBD1 aligns across 9 bases. With 10 bases clipped from V and 2 bases from J, the junction kept 3 bases outside the gene matches. CDR3 length equals 12 residues. Germline V gene data show CDR1 as MNHGY and CDR2 as SAAAGT. The CDR3 bases are TGTGCCACCGGGGACAGGGCCTACGAGCAGTACTTC. Translating it yields CATGDRAYEQYF.

V gene TRBV6-8 combines with J gene TRBJ2-5; weak D call: TRBD2 (5 bases). V was clipped by 4 bases and J by 5 bases, with 11 bases between them. CDR3 length equals 13 residues. The germline V gene encodes CDR1 MNHGY and CDR2 SAAAGT. This CDR3 reads CASSSFGEETQYF. CDR3 bases: TGTGCCAGCAGTTCCTTCGGGGAGGAGACCCAGTACTTC.